The count of the clone carrying this T cell receptor (beta chain) is one. Measured with immunoSEQ multiplex PCR; TCRdb has only the in-frame clones, and not every one. The table lists about 100,000 clones, 80% to 95% of them singletons. The data were taken from a study of T cell changes during pregnancy in multiple sclerosis. V shed 4 bases and J 0 bases; nucleotides not matched to a gene: 6. In germline, CDR1 is SGDLS, CDR2 YYNGEE. There are 17 residues in the CDR3. This sample comprised peripheral blood, obtained after pregnancy. This clonotype originated in a female donor with multiple sclerosis, enrolled in a pregnancy study. This chain connects TRBV9 to TRBJ2-2; 10 nucleotides match TRBD2. The CDR3 spells CASSRSSGGANTGELFF. The CDR3 DNA is TGTGCCAGCAGCCGATCTAGCGGGGGTGCGAACACCGGGGAGCTGTTTTTT.